Listed here are 5 T cell receptor beta chains from one sample, sequenced in a study of T cells expressing NK-cell markers. No DNA is given; TCRdb re-called the 5' RACE reads and lists each CDR3 protein once. In total, the table holds 400,000 or so distinct CDR3 sequences. Sequences were obtained from blood T cells: a sorted CD56 or NKG2C T cell subset, CD4+ or CD8+ T cells, or bulk PBMC T cells (not recorded which). These receptors were obtained from a woman in her fifties or sixties in good health.

The chain is built from TRBV11-2 and TRBJ2-3; no DNA is available, so the TRBD1 call from TCRdb remains unchecked. The CDR3 length is 19 residues. Looked up from germline, CDR1 is SGHAT and CDR2 is FQNNGV. CDR3 loop: CASSFDRELPTIITDTQYF.

The chain couples TRBV2 to TRBJ2-1; lacking DNA, the TRBD2 call made by TCRdb goes unchecked. The CDR3 sequence is 16 residues long. The germline CDR1 and CDR2 sequences are SNHLY and FYNNEI. CDR3 loop: CASSDPSGRWHNEQFF. The variable domain in full, with the rest retrieved from reference TRBV2 and TRBJ2-1, is EPEVTQTPSHQVTQMGQEVILRCVPISNHLYFYWYRQILGQKVEFLVSFYNNEISEKSEIFDDQFSVERPDGSNFTLKIRSTKLEDSAMYFCASSDPSGRWHNEQFFGPGTRLTVL.

The J gene is TRBJ2-1, the V gene TRBV28; TCRdb's D gene call, TRBD2, goes unchecked for lack of DNA. CDR1 and CDR2 (germline): MDHEN, SYDVKM. The CDR3 is 12 residues long. CDR3 sequence reads: CASSSWESEQFF.

This sequence joins TRBV29-1 and TRBJ2-2; the TCRdb D gene call, TRBD1, has no DNA to confirm it. The CDR3 runs 14 residues. CDR1 is SQVTM, CDR2 ANQGSEA, per germline. This CDR3 is CSVSPGFGAGELFF.

The chain has TRBV10-3 and TRBJ2-5; TCRdb indicates TRBD2, and absent DNA this call remains unverified. CDR3 length: 13 amino acids. CDR1 and CDR2 from the germline V gene are ENHRY and SYGVKD. CDR3 in amino acids: CATALAGVETQYF.